The 2 T cell receptor beta chains presented below share a single source sample, sequenced in a study of T cells after yellow fever vaccination. TCRdb used MiXCR to reprocess the 5' RACE reads, holding one entry per CDR3 protein. Altogether about 260,000 distinct CDR3 sequences are present, 10% to 15% being singletons, with the ten largest covering about 0.54%. This sample comprised CD4+ T cells sorted from PBMCs, obtained 45 days after the yellow fever booster vaccination. The receptors originated from a man under 40 who received the YFV17D yellow fever vaccine.

This clonotype was seen more than once but under ten times. The V gene is TRBV7-9, the J gene TRBJ2-7, with TRBD2 as a possible D gene (5 bases). The CDR3 loop spans 16 amino acids. Germline V lookup: CDR1 SEHNR, CDR2 FQNEAQ (reference sequence). Trimming removed 6 bases from V and 7 bases from J, with 25 bases in between. This CDR3 reads CASSSPEARLAWEQYF. The CDR3 coding sequence is TGTGCCAGCAGTTCCCCGGAGGCCAGGCTAGCCTGGGAGCAGTACTTC. Based on the CDR3 plus reference TRBV7-9 and TRBJ2-7, the full variable domain is DTGVSQNPRHKITKRGQNVTFRCDPISEHNRLYWYRQTLGQGPEFLTYFQNEAQLEKSRLLSDRFSAERPKGSFSTLEIQRTEQGDSAMYLCASSSPEARLAWEQYFGPGTRLTVT.

This rearrangement joins TRBV6-1 to TRBJ2-3; D unclear. Trimming cost V 7 bases and J 0 bases, with 14 bases left between them. Germline V gene data show CDR1 as MNHNS and CDR2 as SASEGT. The CDR3 is made up of 15 amino acids. The CDR3 region is CASKRKAASTDTQYF. Written as DNA, the CDR3 is TGTGCCAGCAAACGAAAGGCGGCCAGCACAGATACGCAGTATTTT.